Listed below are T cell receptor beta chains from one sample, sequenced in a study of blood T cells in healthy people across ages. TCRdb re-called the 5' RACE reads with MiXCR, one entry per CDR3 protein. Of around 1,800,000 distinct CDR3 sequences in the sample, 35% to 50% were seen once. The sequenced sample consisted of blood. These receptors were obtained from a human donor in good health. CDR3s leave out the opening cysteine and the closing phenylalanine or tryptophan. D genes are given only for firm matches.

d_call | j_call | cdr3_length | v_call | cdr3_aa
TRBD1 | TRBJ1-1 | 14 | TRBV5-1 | ASSFRGSAVNAEAF
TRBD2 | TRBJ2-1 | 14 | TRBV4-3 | ASSQEIGGGYNEQF
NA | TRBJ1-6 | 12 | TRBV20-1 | SVDGRGDNSPLH
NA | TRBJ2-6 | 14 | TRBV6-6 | ASSYSEGPGANVLT
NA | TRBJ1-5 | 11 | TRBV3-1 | ASSQDRYQPQH
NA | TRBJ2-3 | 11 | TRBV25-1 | ASTWSDTDTQY
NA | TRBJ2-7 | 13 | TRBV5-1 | ASSPREGEFYEQY
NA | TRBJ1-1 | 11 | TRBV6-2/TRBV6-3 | ASSYGRVTEAF
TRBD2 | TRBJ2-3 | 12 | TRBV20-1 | SAINAGGSDTQY
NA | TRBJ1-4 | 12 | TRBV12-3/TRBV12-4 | ASGAVPTNEKLF
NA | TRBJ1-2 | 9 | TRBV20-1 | SVTLGYGYT
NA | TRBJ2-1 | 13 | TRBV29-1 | SVWDALSSYNEQF
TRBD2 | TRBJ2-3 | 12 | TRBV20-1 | SFTSGDSTDTQY
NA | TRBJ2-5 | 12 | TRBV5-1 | ASSFSSPAETQY
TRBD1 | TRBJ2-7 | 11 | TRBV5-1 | ASSETGGSEQY
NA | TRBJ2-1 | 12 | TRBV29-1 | SVVVKTNYNEQF
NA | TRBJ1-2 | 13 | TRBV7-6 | ASSLVREGFHGYT
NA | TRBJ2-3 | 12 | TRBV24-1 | ATRQSGAKDTQY
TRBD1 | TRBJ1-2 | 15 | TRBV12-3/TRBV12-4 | ASSMPGQGFPNYGYT
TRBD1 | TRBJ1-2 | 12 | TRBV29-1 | SVAGRTGAYGYT
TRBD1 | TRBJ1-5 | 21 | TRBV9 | ASSVAYGGGNRGIEYSNQPQH
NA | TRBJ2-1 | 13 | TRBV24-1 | ATSGAGQMVNEQF
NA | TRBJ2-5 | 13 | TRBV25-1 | ASSEYAGMKETQY
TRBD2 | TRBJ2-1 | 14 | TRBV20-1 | SASKGLADPYNEQF
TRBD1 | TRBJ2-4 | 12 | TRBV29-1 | SASLRDSRYDQY
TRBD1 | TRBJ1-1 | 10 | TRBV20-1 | SARPDRAEAF
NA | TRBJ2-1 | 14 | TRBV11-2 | TSSLTGSHSYNEQF
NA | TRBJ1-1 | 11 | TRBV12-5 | ASGLKQGSEAF
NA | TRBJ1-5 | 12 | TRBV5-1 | ASSSGERSQPQH
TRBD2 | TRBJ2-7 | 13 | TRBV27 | ASSVSGGGSYEQY
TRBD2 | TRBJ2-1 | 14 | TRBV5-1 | ASSSLRAGGNNEQF